The rows below give T cell receptor beta chains drawn from one sample of a study of T cells in localized non-small cell lung cancer. Clones were sequenced by immunoSEQ multiplex PCR, and TCRdb holds only the in-frame ones, with some missing. The table lists 50,000 to 75,000 clones, roughly 90% of them singletons. The sample consisted of peripheral blood, taken before any cancer treatment. Source of these receptors: a man aged 35-75 years with stage I squamous cell lung carcinoma. CDR3s include the opening cysteine and the closing phenylalanine or tryptophan. The D gene is left open where the match is weak. For some rows the clone size is stated as once, few or many, or as a class when expanded; others skip it.

d_gene	v_gene	j_gene	abundance	CDR3nt	CDR3aa
.	TRBV28	TRBJ1-5	once	TGTGCCAGCCGCTTTCTTCCGATGGGGCAGCCCCAGCATTTT	CASRFLPMGQPQHF
.	TRBV2	TRBJ1-2	.	TGTGCCAGCGAGGGAGGGGACTATGGCTACACCTTC	CASEGGDYGYTF
TRBD2	TRBV5-6	TRBJ2-7	once	TGTGCCAGCAGCTCCTTGCTAGCGGGAGCCGAGCAGTACTTC	CASSSLLAGAEQYF
.	TRBV6-5	TRBJ2-3	.	TGTGCCAGCAGCCCTCTGGGGACTAGCACAGATACGCAGTATTTT	CASSPLGTSTDTQYF
.	TRBV7-3	TRBJ1-1	.	TGTGCCAGCAGCGGCACCGCGAACACTGAAGCTTTCTTT	CASSGTANTEAFF
.	TRBV9	TRBJ1-1	.	TGTGCCAGCAGCGTAGGTATCGGCGGGAACACTGAAGCTTTCTTT	CASSVGIGGNTEAFF
.	TRBV9	TRBJ2-1	.	TGTGCCAGCAGCATTGGGACTCCAACCTACAATGAGCAGTTCTTC	CASSIGTPTYNEQFF
.	TRBV19	TRBJ1-5	.	TGTGCCAGTAGTATAGATTTGGCGGGGATGGGGCCCCAGCATTTT	CASSIDLAGMGPQHF
TRBD1	TRBV27	TRBJ2-7	.	TGTGCCAGCAGTTTAGCAACAGGGGGCTACGAGCAGTACTTC	CASSLATGGYEQYF
TRBD1	TRBV5-6	TRBJ1-1	.	TGTGCCAGCAGCTTGGTTCCAGGGGGCACTGAAGCTTTCTTT	CASSLVPGGTEAFF
.	TRBV2	TRBJ2-3	.	TGTGCCTTCAAGGGGGAGGCTACAGATACGCAGTATTTT	CAFKGEATDTQYF
.	TRBV7-3	TRBJ1-1	.	TGTGCCAGCAAGTTGAGACAGCAAGGAGCGGCTTTCTTT	CASKLRQQGAAFF
TRBD2	TRBV5-4	TRBJ2-3	once	TGTGCCAGCAGCCCGGGGACTAGCGGGAGCACAGATACGCAGTATTTT	CASSPGTSGSTDTQYF
.	TRBV7-7	TRBJ1-1	.	TGTGCTAGCAGCCTCTCTGAGAACACTGAAGCTTTCTTT	CASSLSENTEAFF
.	TRBV9	TRBJ1-1	.	TGTGCCAGCAGTCCAGGGATTGCGAACACTGAAGCTTTCTTT	CASSPGIANTEAFF
.	TRBV11-2	TRBJ2-1	.	TGTGCCAGCAGCTTACAACCCACGGTCAATGAGCAGTTCTTC	CASSLQPTVNEQFF
.	TRBV7-6	TRBJ2-3	.	TGTGCCAGCAGCTTAGGCAGATACCGGGACTCCAGCACAGATACGCAGTATTTT	CASSLGRYRDSSTDTQYF
.	TRBV28	TRBJ2-3	.	TGTGCCAGCAGGGACCTTAGCACAGATACGCAGTATTTT	CASRDLSTDTQYF
.	TRBV5-1	TRBJ2-1	.	TGCGCCAGCAGCTTGGCCTTGAGCAGTCGGCCGATAAATGAGCAGTTCTTC	CASSLALSSRPINEQFF
TRBD1	TRBV7-3	TRBJ1-1	.	TGTGCCAGCAGCCCTAACAGGGGAACTGAAGCTTTCTTT	CASSPNRGTEAFF
.	TRBV10-2	TRBJ1-1	.	TGCGCCAGCAGTGGCCCGGGGGATGGGACTGAAGCTTTCTTT	CASSGPGDGTEAFF
.	TRBV11-2	TRBJ2-3	.	TGTGCCAGCAGCCTTGTTGGGTCATTTAGCACAGATACGCAGTATTTT	CASSLVGSFSTDTQYF
.	TRBV7-3	TRBJ2-6	.	TGTGCCAGCAGCCCCTCTGGCGGGGCCAACGTCCTGACTTTC	CASSPSGGANVLTF
.	TRBV5-1	TRBJ2-2	.	TGCGCCAGTACTCTGCTCGGTAGCGCGAACACCGGGGAGCTGTTTTTT	CASTLLGSANTGELFF
TRBD1	TRBV14	TRBJ2-1	.	TGTGCCAGCAGCCAACTAGGGCTTCAGGGGGATGAGCAGTTCTTC	CASSQLGLQGDEQFF
.	TRBV29-1	TRBJ2-6	.	TGCAGCGTTATGAGACGAGGGGCCAACGTCCTGACTTTC	CSVMRRGANVLTF
.	TRBV5-6	TRBJ2-2	.	TGTGCCAGCGGATTAGACGGGGAGCTGTTTTTT	CASGLDGELFF
.	TRBV7-2	TRBJ2-5	once	TGTGCCAGCAGCCCCGGGGAGACCCAGTACTTC	CASSPGETQYF
.	TRBV7-8	TRBJ2-2	.	TGTGCCAGCAGCCAAGGACTGGGGGACACCGGGGAGCTGTTTTTT	CASSQGLGDTGELFF
.	TRBV19	TRBJ2-1	once	TGTGCCAGTAGTGTTGTGGTCAACGGGCCAAATGAGCAGTTCTTC	CASSVVVNGPNEQFF
.	TRBV5-6	TRBJ1-3	.	TGTGCCAGCAGCTTGGTAGGGAGATCTGGAAACACCATATATTTT	CASSLVGRSGNTIYF
.	TRBV29-1	TRBJ2-1	.	TGCAGCGGCCTGGGAGTGGATTACAATGAGCAGTTCTTC	CSGLGVDYNEQFF
.	TRBV7-2	TRBJ2-1	.	TGTGCCAGCAGCTCCCTCCGGAGGGCTGGTAATGAGCAGTTCTTC	CASSSLRRAGNEQFF
.	TRBV7-2	TRBJ1-5	once	TGTGCCAGCAGCTTAAAGGGGATGAGCAATCAGCCCCAGCATTTT	CASSLKGMSNQPQHF
TRBD2	TRBV7-9	TRBJ2-1	.	TGTGCCAGCAGCTTAATGGCGGGAGGCTACAATGAGCAGTTCTTC	CASSLMAGGYNEQFF
.	TRBV2	TRBJ2-3	.	TGTGCTCTGGGGAGCACGTCCCATACGCAGTATTTT	CALGSTSHTQYF
.	TRBV10-3	TRBJ1-4	.	TGTGCCATCAGTGATTGGGCCCAAAATGAAAAACTGTTTTTT	CAISDWAQNEKLFF
TRBD1	TRBV7-6	TRBJ1-5	.	TGTGCCAGCAGCCCACAGGGGGCACAGCCCCAGCATTTT	CASSPQGAQPQHF
.	TRBV14	TRBJ1-2	.	TGTGCCAGCAGCCCTGAAAAGGGCGGTGGGTATGGCTACACCTTC	CASSPEKGGGYGYTF
.	TRBV19	TRBJ2-5	.	TGTGCCAGTAGTATGAGCCAGCACCGGGACGGGGAAGAGACCCAGTACTTC	CASSMSQHRDGEETQYF
.	TRBV5-1	TRBJ2-6	.	TGCGCCAGCAGCTCGGGACTCAGCTCTGGGGCCAACGTCCTGACTTTC	CASSSGLSSGANVLTF
.	TRBV6-1	TRBJ2-1	.	TGTGCCAGCAGTGAAGCGGCTGACAGGTCCTGGCACAATGAGCAGTTCTTC	CASSEAADRSWHNEQFF
TRBD1	TRBV27	TRBJ1-5	.	TGTGCCAGCAGTCCGGGGACAGGGGGCGAACAGCCCCAGCATTTT	CASSPGTGGEQPQHF
TRBD2	TRBV19	TRBJ2-7	.	TGTGCCAGTAGTACCATTGATAGCGGGATGGCATACGAGCAGTACTTC	CASSTIDSGMAYEQYF
.	TRBV18	TRBJ2-1	.	TGTGCCAGCTCACCAGTACGCAGGGGATGGGACAATGAGCAGTTCTTC	CASSPVRRGWDNEQFF
.	TRBV9	TRBJ1-2	.	TGTGCCAGCAGCGTAGGGGACGGCCTCTATGGCTACACCTTC	CASSVGDGLYGYTF
TRBD2	TRBV7-9	TRBJ2-5	.	TGTGCCAGCAGCCCTAGGACTAGCGGAGAGACCCAGTACTTC	CASSPRTSGETQYF
.	TRBV7-2	TRBJ2-1	once	TGTGCCAGCACCCCCACCTCCTACAATGAGCAGTTCTTC	CASTPTSYNEQFF
TRBD1	TRBV28	TRBJ2-2	.	TGTGCCAGCAGTTTTAGGGGCAGGGGGCATTCCGGGGAGCTGTTTTTT	CASSFRGRGHSGELFF
.	TRBV18	TRBJ2-3	once	TGTGCCAGCTCACCACCGAGTGGCAGGGGATTAGATACGCAGTATTTT	CASSPPSGRGLDTQYF
TRBD1	TRBV7-3	TRBJ2-6	.	TGTGCCAGCAGCTCTCCCAGGGGGCTAGGGGCCAACGTCCTGACTTTC	CASSSPRGLGANVLTF
.	TRBV10-1	TRBJ2-3	.	TGCGCCAGCAGTGAGGACCTTTCCGCGGATACGCAGTATTTT	CASSEDLSADTQYF
.	TRBV29-1	TRBJ2-6	.	TGCAGCGTTGTATTGGGCAGCTCTGGGGCCAACGTCCTGACTTTC	CSVVLGSSGANVLTF
TRBD1	TRBV4-2	TRBJ1-2	.	TGTGCCAGCAGCCAAGAGGGACAGGGGAACTATGGCTACACCTTC	CASSQEGQGNYGYTF
TRBD2	TRBV12-5	TRBJ2-3	.	TGTGCTAGTGGTTTCCTGACTAGCGGGAGTTCAGATACGCAGTATTTT	CASGFLTSGSSDTQYF